This T cell receptor beta chain was observed in a study of pediatric ulcerative colitis. The protocol was immunoSEQ multiplex PCR, while the TCRdb copy is restricted to in-frame clones and leaves out a portion. This table has tens of thousands of clones, 75% to 90% appearing once. The CDR3 contains 13 residues. The V end was cut by 3 bases, the J end by 5 bases, with 12 bases between. CDR1 and CDR2 from the germline V gene are SGDLS and YYNGEE. This receptor was obtained from a girl aged 5-17 years with moderate ulcerative colitis. The genes are TRBV9 and TRBJ2-7; D perhaps matches TRBD1 (6 bases). Source material: blood. DNA of the CDR3: TGTGCCAGCAGCGCTACAGGGTTCGACGAGCAGTACTTC. Translating it yields CASSATGFDEQYF.